One and the same sample provided the 10 T cell receptor beta chains below, sequenced in a study of metastatic and nonmetastatic thyroid tumors. TCRdb used MiXCR to call clones anew from the PCR reads. The table has some 64,000 clones, just over 4% seen once. Before thyroid surgery, none of the patients had received any treatment. The source material was blood. The receptors derive from a female donor with papillary thyroid cancer or a benign thyroid nodule (not recorded which). Some clones in this sample may be carry-over from other donors' samples.

This clone was counted between two and nine times. A junction boundary mismatches the germline segment, possibly from a read error. The V call is TRBV12-5, the J call TRBJ2-3; 7 nucleotides agree with TRBD2. From germline, CDR1 is LGHNT and CDR2 FRNRAP. This CDR3 has 13 amino acids. CDR3 loop: CAIVASAGDTQYF. DNA of the CDR3: TGTGCTATTGTTGCCTCGGCGGGGGATACACAGTATTTT.

V and J are TRBV10-3 and TRBJ2-2, with 8 bases matching TRBD1. V shed 4 bases and J 6 bases; nucleotides not matched to a gene: 1. CDR3 length equals 13 residues. Germline loops: CDR1 ENHRY, CDR2 SYGVKD. The CDR3 region has the DNA TGTGCCATCAGTGGGGGACAGGCCGGGGAGCTGTTTTTT. This sequence encodes CAISGGQAGELFF.

Note on this clone: A single base separates this from a much larger clone, so it may be a read error. The V gene is TRBV4-1, the J gene TRBJ2-2; perhaps TRBD1 as D (5 bases). The CDR3 loop spans 18 amino acids. V was shortened by 4 bases and J by 9 bases, with 27 bases between the two germline ends. Looked up from germline, CDR1 is MGHRA and CDR2 is YSYEKL. CDR3 residues: CASSLNTWTYMGTRELFF. The CDR3 DNA reads TGCGCCAGCAGCCTTAACACATGGACATACATGGGAACCCGGGAGCTGTTTTTT.

This clone was counted many times. This chain links TRBV10-3 with TRBJ1-5; the D gene is possibly TRBD1 (6 bases). V lost 5 bases to trimming and J lost 4 bases, with 6 bases between them. CDR1 is ENHRY and CDR2 is SYGVKD in the germline V gene. The CDR3 is 12 residues long. CDR3 sequence reads: CAISTGNQPQHF. CDR3 DNA: TGTGCCATCAGTACAGGGAATCAGCCCCAGCATTTT.

The chain is built from TRBV2 and TRBJ1-5; D gene unclear. Germline values: CDR1 SNHLY, CDR2 FYNNEI. Between the trimmed V and J ends, which lost 5 bases and 1 base, there was a span of 6 bases. CDR3 length: 13 amino acids. The CDR3 DNA reads TGTGCCAGCAGTCCGGAAAGCAATCAGCCCCAGCATTTT. This translates into CASSPESNQPQHF.

This clone was recorded at least ten times. This chain joins TRBV5-1 and TRBJ2-3; 8 nucleotides match TRBD1. V lost 4 bases, J lost 1 base, and 5 bases stayed unmatched. Germline loops: CDR1 SGHRS, CDR2 YFSETQ. This CDR3 region has 15 residues. The CDR3 here is CASSLGQGGTDTQYF. CDR3 in DNA: TGCGCCAGCAGCCTCGGACAGGGTGGCACAGATACGCAGTATTTT.

The chain couples TRBV20-1 to TRBJ1-3, with D tentatively TRBD1 (6 bases). The germline V gene encodes CDR1 DFQATT and CDR2 SNEGSKA (reference sequence). CDR3 length: 13 residues. V gave up 2 bases and J gave up 7 bases, with 12 bases separating them. DNA for the CDR3: TGCAGTGCTAGACCTTCGGGGGCCAACACCATATATTTT. Translated, it gives CSARPSGANTIYF.

The table lists this clone with many counts. This chain connects TRBV11-2 to TRBJ2-7, with TRBD1 matching 7 bases. The germline V gene encodes CDR1 SGHAT and CDR2 FQNNGV. The CDR3 is made up of 14 amino acids. Trimming took 5 bases from V and 0 from J; bases not matched to a gene: 4. CDR3 residues: CASSVTGVSYEQYF. Here the CDR3 DNA reads TGTGCCAGCAGCGTAACAGGGGTCTCCTACGAGCAGTACTTC.

This clone was observed at least ten times. The chain joins TRBV30 to TRBJ2-2; D call uncertain. Germline CDR1 GTSNPN, CDR2 SVGIG (reference sequence). CDR3 length: 11 residues. The V end lost 4 bases, the J end lost 6 bases, and 6 bases lay between the germline ends. The CDR3 spells CAWTRSGELFF. DNA for the CDR3: TGTGCCTGGACGAGGTCCGGGGAGCTGTTTTTT.

Many counts were recorded for this clone. The chain links TRBV12-5 to TRBJ2-1; D gene ambiguous. This CDR3 comprises 11 residues. Germline loops: CDR1 LGHNT, CDR2 FRNRAP. Trimming cost V 1 base and J 10 bases, with 5 bases left between them. The DNA for the CDR3 is TGTGCTAGTGGTTTGGGAAGGGAGCAGTTCTTC. It codes for CASGLGREQFF.